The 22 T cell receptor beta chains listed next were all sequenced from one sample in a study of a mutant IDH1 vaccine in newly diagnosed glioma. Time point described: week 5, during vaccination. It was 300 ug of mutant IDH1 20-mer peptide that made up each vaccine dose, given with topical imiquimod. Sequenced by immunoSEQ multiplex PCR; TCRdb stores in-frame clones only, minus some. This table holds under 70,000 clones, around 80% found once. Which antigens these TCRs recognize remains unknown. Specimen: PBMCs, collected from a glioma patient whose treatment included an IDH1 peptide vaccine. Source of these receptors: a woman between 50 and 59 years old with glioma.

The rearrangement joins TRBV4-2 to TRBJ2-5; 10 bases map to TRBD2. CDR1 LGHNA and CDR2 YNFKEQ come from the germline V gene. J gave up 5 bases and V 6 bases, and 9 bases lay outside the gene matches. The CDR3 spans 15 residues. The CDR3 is CASRAEAGGRETQYF. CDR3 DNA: TGTGCCAGCAGGGCCGAAGCGGGGGGGAGGGAGACCCAGTACTTC.

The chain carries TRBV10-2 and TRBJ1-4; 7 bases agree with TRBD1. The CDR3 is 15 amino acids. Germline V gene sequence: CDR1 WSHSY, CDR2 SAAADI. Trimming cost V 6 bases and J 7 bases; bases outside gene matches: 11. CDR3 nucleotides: TGCGCCAGCAGGGGGAACAGGGGCCAGGGTGAAAAACTGTTTTTT. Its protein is CASRGNRGQGEKLFF.

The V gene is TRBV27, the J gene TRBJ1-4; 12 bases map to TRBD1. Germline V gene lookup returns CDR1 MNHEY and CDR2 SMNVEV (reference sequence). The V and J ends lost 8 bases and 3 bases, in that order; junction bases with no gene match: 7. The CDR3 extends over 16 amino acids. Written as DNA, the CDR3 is TGTGCCAGCGGGACAGGGGGCCCTGCGCCTAATGAAAAACTGTTTTTT. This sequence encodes CASGTGGPAPNEKLFF.

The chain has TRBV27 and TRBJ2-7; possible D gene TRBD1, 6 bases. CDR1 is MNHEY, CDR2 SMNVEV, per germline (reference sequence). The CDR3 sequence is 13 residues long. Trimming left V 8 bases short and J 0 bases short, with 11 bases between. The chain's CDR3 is CASRRTASYEQYF. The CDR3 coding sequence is TGTGCCAGCCGGAGGACAGCCTCCTACGAGCAGTACTTC.

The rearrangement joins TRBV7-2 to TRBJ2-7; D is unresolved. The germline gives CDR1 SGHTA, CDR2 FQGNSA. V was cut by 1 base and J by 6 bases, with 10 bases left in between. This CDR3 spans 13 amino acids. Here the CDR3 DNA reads TGTGCCAGCAGCTTAGAGGGTCGGTCCGAGCAGTACTTC. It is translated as CASSLEGRSEQYF.

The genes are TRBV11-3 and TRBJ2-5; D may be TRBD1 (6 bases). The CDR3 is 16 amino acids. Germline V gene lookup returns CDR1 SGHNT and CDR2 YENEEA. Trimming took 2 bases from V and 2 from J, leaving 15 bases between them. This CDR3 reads CASSLLKQGPQETQYF. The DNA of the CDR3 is TGTGCCAGCAGCTTATTAAAACAGGGTCCTCAAGAGACCCAGTACTTC. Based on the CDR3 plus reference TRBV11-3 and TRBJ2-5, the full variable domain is EAGVVQSPRYKIIEKKQPVAFWCNPISGHNTLYWYLQNLGQGPELLIRYENEEAVDDSQLPKDRFSAERLKGVDSTLKIQPAELGDSAVYLCASSLLKQGPQETQYFGPGTRLLVL.

The CDR3 sequence is CASSEEVSPVWNSGYTF. CDR3 sequence (DNA): TGTGCCAGCAGTGAAGAAGTATCCCCCGTCTGGAATAGCGGCTACACCTTC. The rearrangement uses TRBV6-1 and TRBJ1-2, with no clear D. Trimming removed 1 base at V and 8 bases at J, with 23 bases between. The CDR3 consists of 17 residues. The germline V gene encodes CDR1 MNHNS and CDR2 SASEGT.

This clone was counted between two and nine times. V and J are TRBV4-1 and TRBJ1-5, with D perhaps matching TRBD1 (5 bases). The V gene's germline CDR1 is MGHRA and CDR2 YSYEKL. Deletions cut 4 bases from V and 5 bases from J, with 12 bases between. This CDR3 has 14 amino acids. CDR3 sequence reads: CASSPSGADQPQHF. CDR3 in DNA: TGCGCCAGCAGCCCCAGTGGGGCGGATCAGCCCCAGCATTTT.

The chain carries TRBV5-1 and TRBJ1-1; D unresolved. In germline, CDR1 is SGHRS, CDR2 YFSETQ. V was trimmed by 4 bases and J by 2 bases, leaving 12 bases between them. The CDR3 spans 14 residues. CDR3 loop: CASSEAAYNTEAFF. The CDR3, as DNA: TGCGCCAGCAGCGAGGCAGCCTATAACACTGAAGCTTTCTTT. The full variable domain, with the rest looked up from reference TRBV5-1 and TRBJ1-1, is KAGVTQTPRYLIKTRGQQVTLSCSPISGHRSVSWYQQTPGQGLQFLFEYFSETQRNKGNFPGRFSGRQFSNSRSEMNVSTLELGDSALYLCASSEAAYNTEAFFGQGTRLTVV.

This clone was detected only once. CDR3 nucleotide sequence: TGTGCCAGCTCTCCGGACTATAACTATGGCTACACCTTC. Its protein is CASSPDYNYGYTF. The chain has TRBV7-2 and TRBJ1-2; no firm D call. Germline CDR1 is SGHTA and CDR2 is FQGNSA. Trimming took 8 bases from V and 1 from J, leaving 11 bases between them. The CDR3 length is 13 residues.

This chain's CDR3 is CASTGGSLSYTF. The CDR3 DNA reads TGTGCCAGCACAGGCGGATCTCTATCCTACACCTTC. The chain recombines TRBV6-6 with TRBJ1-2, with D unclear. Germline-derived CDR1 and CDR2 are MNHNY and SVGAGI (reference sequence). Trimming took 7 bases from V and 10 from J, leaving 16 bases between them. The CDR3 totals 12 residues.

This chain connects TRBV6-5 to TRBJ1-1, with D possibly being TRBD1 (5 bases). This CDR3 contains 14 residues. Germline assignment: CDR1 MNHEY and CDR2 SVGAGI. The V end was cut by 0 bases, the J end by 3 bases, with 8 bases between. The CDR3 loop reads CASSYSLGDTEAFF. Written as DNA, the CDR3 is TGTGCCAGCAGTTACTCACTGGGGGACACTGAAGCTTTCTTT.

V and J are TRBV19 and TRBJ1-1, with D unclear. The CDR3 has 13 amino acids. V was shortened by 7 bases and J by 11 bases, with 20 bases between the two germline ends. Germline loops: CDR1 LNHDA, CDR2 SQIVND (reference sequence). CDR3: CASNTRASRGAFF. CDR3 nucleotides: TGTGCCAGTAATACTCGAGCAAGCCGCGGGGCTTTCTTT.

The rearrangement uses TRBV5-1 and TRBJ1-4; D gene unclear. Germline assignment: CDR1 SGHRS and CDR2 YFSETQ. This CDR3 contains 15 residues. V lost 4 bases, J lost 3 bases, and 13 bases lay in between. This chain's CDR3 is CASSITNTANEKLFF. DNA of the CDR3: TGCGCCAGCAGCATTACAAATACGGCTAATGAAAAACTGTTTTTT.

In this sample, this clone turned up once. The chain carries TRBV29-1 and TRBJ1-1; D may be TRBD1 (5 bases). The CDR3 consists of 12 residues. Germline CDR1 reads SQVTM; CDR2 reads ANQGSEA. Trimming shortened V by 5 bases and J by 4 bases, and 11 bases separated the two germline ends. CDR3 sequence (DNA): TGCAGCGTTTGGGGGTGGAGCACTGAAGCTTTCTTT. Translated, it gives CSVWGWSTEAFF.

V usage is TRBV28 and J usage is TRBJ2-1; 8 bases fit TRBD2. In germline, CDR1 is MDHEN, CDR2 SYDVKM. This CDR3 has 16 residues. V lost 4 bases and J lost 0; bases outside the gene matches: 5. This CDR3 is CASSSLAGSSYNEQFF. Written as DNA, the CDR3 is TGTGCCAGCAGTTCGTTAGCGGGGAGCTCCTACAATGAGCAGTTCTTC.

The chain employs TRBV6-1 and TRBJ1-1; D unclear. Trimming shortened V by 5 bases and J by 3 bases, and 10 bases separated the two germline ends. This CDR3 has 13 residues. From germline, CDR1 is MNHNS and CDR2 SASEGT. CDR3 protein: CASSPRRDTEAFF. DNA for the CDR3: TGTGCCAGCAGTCCCAGGAGGGACACTGAAGCTTTCTTT.

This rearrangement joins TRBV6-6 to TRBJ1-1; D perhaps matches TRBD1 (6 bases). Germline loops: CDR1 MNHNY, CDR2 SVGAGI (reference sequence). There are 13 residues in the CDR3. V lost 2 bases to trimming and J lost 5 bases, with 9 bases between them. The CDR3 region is CASSYAGETEAFF. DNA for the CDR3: TGTGCCAGCAGTTACGCAGGGGAGACTGAAGCTTTCTTT.

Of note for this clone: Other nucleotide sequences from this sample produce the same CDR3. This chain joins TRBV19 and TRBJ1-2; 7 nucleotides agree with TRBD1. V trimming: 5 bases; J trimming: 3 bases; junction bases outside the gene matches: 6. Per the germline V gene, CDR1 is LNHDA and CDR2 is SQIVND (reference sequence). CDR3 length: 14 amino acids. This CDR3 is CASSSRTGDYGYTF. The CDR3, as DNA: TGTGCCAGTAGTTCTCGGACAGGCGACTATGGCTACACCTTC.

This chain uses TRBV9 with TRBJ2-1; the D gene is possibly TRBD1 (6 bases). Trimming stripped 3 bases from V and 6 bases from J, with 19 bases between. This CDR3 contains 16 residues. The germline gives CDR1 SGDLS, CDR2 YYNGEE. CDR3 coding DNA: TGTGCCAGCAGCGCAAGGGGGACAACCGTTGGCAATGAGCAGTTCTTC. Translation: CASSARGTTVGNEQFF.

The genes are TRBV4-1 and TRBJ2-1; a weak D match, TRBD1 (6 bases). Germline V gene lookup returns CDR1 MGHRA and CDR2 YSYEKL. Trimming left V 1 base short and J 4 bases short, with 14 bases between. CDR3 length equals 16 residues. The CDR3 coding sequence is TGCGCCAGCAGCCAAGTCCTCTTACAGGGTTACAATGAGCAGTTCTTC. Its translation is CASSQVLLQGYNEQFF.

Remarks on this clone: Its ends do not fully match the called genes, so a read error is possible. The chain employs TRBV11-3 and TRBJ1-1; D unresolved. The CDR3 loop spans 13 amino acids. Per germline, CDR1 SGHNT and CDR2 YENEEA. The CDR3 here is CASSLSAGDGENF. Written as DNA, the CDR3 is TGTGCCAGCAGCTTATCGGCGGGAGACGGTGAGAACTTT.